The 30 T cell receptor beta chains presented below share a single source sample, sequenced in a study of shared clonotypes between healthy human individuals. Produced via immunoSEQ multiplex PCR; TCRdb's table is partial and in-frame only. The data hold around 200,000 clones, with approximately 61% observed a single time. What was sequenced was memory CD4+ T cells sorted from blood. Subset denoted: CD45RA-negative fraction. These receptors were collected from a man aged 25 to 45 in good health.

The J gene is TRBJ2-3, the V gene TRBV6-4, with 8 nucleotides matching TRBD2. The germline gives CDR1 MRHNA, CDR2 SNTAGT. The CDR3 extends over 15 amino acids. V shed 3 bases, J shed 4 bases, and the junction held 6 bases outside the gene matches. CDR3 sequence (DNA): TGTGCCAGCAGTGAGAATAGCGGGAACGCAGATACGCAGTATTTT. Translated: CASSENSGNADTQYF.

The rearrangement uses TRBV2 and TRBJ2-2, with 9 positions matching TRBD1. Trimming took 6 bases from V and 6 from J; bases not matched to a gene: 8. Germline lookup yields CDR1 SNHLY and CDR2 FYNNEI. The CDR3 has 15 residues. The CDR3 protein is CASRLGTGLAGELFF. CDR3 nucleotide sequence: TGTGCCAGCAGGCTCGGGACAGGGTTGGCCGGGGAGCTGTTTTTT. The full variable domain, with the rest looked up from reference TRBV2 and TRBJ2-2, is EPEVTQTPSHQVTQMGQEVILRCVPISNHLYFYWYRQILGQKVEFLVSFYNNEISEKSEIFDDQFSVERPDGSNFTLKIRSTKLEDSAMYFCASRLGTGLAGELFFGEGSRLTVL.

The rearrangement links TRBV7-2 to TRBJ2-3; the D is unclear. Germline V gene data show CDR1 as SGHTA and CDR2 as FQGNSA. The length of the CDR3 is 15 residues. The V end lost 6 bases, the J end lost 5 bases, and 18 bases lay between the germline ends. The CDR3 reads CASRSNSKPGDTQYF. The CDR3 region has the DNA TGTGCCAGCAGGTCCAACTCGAAGCCCGGAGATACGCAGTATTTT.

This clone has a handful of counts. V and J are TRBV6-6 and TRBJ2-3, with D maybe TRBD2 (6 bases). Germline CDR1 reads MNHNY; CDR2 reads SVGAGI (reference sequence). This CDR3 spans 14 amino acids. Trimming removed 3 bases at V and 8 bases at J, with 15 bases between. Here the CDR3 DNA reads TGTGCCAGCAGTTATACCGGGACTGAGGGTACGCAGTATTTT. Protein sequence: CASSYTGTEGTQYF.

This sequence joins TRBV30 and TRBJ1-2, with 12 bases identical to TRBD1. The CDR3 has 17 amino acids. The V segment lost 3 bases and the J segment 2 bases; nucleotides outside the gene matches: 10. Germline V gene data show CDR1 as GTSNPN and CDR2 as SVGIG (reference sequence). The CDR3, as DNA: TGTGCCTGGAGGGGCCGGGACAGGGGGCCCCCCAACTATGGCTACACCTTC. It codes for CAWRGRDRGPPNYGYTF.

The rearrangement links TRBV6-1 to TRBJ1-2; possibly TRBD1 for D (5 bases). CDR1 and CDR2 (germline): MNHNS, SASEGT. With 7 bases removed from V and 7 bases from J, the gap between germline ends came to 19 bases. This CDR3 spans 14 amino acids. The CDR3 spells CASNTQAVRSGYTF. CDR3 in DNA: TGTGCCAGCAACACACAGGCCGTGCGGAGTGGCTACACCTTC.

This chain uses TRBV11-2 with TRBJ2-1; 11 bases fit TRBD2. This CDR3 is built from 15 residues. The V segment lost 4 bases and the J segment 7 bases; nucleotides outside the gene matches: 6. Germline CDR1 and CDR2: SGHAT and FQNNGV. CDR3 nucleotide sequence: TGTGCCAGCAGCTCACTAGCGGGGGTGGTGAATGAGCAGTTCTTC. Translation: CASSSLAGVVNEQFF.

This chain joins TRBV29-1 and TRBJ2-7, with 8 positions matching TRBD1. Losses at the gene ends were 4 bases for V and 5 bases for J; bases not matched to a gene: 7. CDR1 is SQVTM, CDR2 ANQGSEA, per germline. There are 13 residues in the CDR3. The CDR3 spells CSVGAGGTDEQYF. The CDR3 DNA follows: TGCAGCGTTGGAGCAGGGGGCACGGACGAGCAGTACTTC.

The rearrangement links TRBV7-9 to TRBJ2-3, with D possibly matching TRBD2 (6 bases). Trimming shortened V by 3 bases and J by 4 bases, and 11 bases separated the two germline ends. This CDR3 has 14 amino acids. Germline CDR1 SEHNR, CDR2 FQNEAQ (reference sequence). CDR3 loop: CASSFGRDPDTQYF. The CDR3 DNA sequence: TGTGCCAGCAGCTTCGGGCGGGACCCAGATACGCAGTATTTT.

The chain couples TRBV6-5 to TRBJ1-2; D perhaps matches TRBD1 (5 bases). Germline V lookup: CDR1 MNHEY, CDR2 SVGAGI. V was pared by 7 bases and J by 7 bases, with 16 bases between. The CDR3 length is 13 residues. CDR3 sequence reads: CASKNQGLVGYTF. Written as DNA, the CDR3 is TGTGCCAGCAAGAACCAGGGTTTAGTTGGCTACACCTTC.

Here the CDR3 reads CAISESWTSGRHEQYF. The DNA of the CDR3 is TGTGCCATCAGTGAGTCGTGGACTAGCGGGAGGCACGAGCAGTACTTC. The chain joins TRBV10-3 to TRBJ2-7, with 14 bases identical to TRBD2. The germline CDR1 and CDR2 sequences are ENHRY and SYGVKD. CDR3 length equals 16 residues. V lost 0 bases and J lost 5; bases outside the gene matches: 3.

V is TRBV27 and J is TRBJ1-2, with a tentative D call TRBD1 (5 bases). The germline V gene has CDR1 MNHEY and CDR2 SMNVEV (reference sequence). The CDR3 contains 15 residues. Trimming shortened V by 3 bases and J by 5 bases, and 16 bases separated the two germline ends. CDR3 DNA: TGTGCCAGCAGTTTTCGGCAGGGCCCCTTTTATGGCTACACCTTC. It yields the protein CASSFRQGPFYGYTF.

This clone turned up a few times. The CDR3 DNA is TGTGCCAGCAGCGCAACCGGGACAGCCAACTATGGCTACACCTTC. Amino acid sequence: CASSATGTANYGYTF. The chain employs TRBV5-4 and TRBJ1-2, with TRBD1 matching over 7 bases. The trim removed 4 bases at V and 2 bases at J, leaving 8 bases unmatched. The germline gives CDR1 SGHNT, CDR2 YYREEE (reference sequence). The length of the CDR3 is 15 residues. Complete variable domain (other parts from reference TRBV5-4 and TRBJ1-2): ETGVTQSPTHLIKTRGQQVTLRCSSQSGHNTVSWYQQALGQGPQFIFQYYREEENGRGNFPPRFSGLQFPNYSSELNVNALELDDSALYLCASSATGTANYGYTFGSGTRLTVV.

This clone was seen ten or more times. The chain links TRBV6-6 to TRBJ1-2; 8 nucleotides align to TRBD1. Germline loops: CDR1 MNHNY, CDR2 SVGAGI (reference sequence). V shed 1 base, J shed 4 bases, and the junction held 5 bases outside the gene matches. The CDR3 covers 15 residues. This CDR3 reads CASSYYAGTGYGYTF. The CDR3 DNA is TGTGCCAGCAGTTACTATGCCGGGACAGGCTATGGCTACACCTTC.

The chain joins TRBV19 to TRBJ2-1; TRBD2 is a possible D gene (6 bases). The CDR3 consists of 15 residues. The germline CDR1 and CDR2 sequences are LNHDA and SQIVND (reference sequence). Deletions cut 7 bases from V and 5 bases from J, with 18 bases between. CDR3 residues: CASNNGGPGNNEQFF. CDR3 coding DNA: TGTGCCAGTAACAACGGAGGGCCGGGGAACAATGAGCAGTTCTTC.

This clone was detected a few times. The DNA for the CDR3 is TGCGCCAGCAGTGAGTCAGGGGGGCGGGAGCAGTTCTTC. The encoded protein is CASSESGGREQFF. The chain links TRBV10-2 to TRBJ2-1; D is tentatively TRBD1 or TRBD2 (6 bases each). The V gene lost 0 bases and the J gene lost 10 bases, with 10 bases spanning the gap. This CDR3 is built from 13 residues. Per the germline V gene, CDR1 is WSHSY and CDR2 is SAAADI.

The rearrangement joins TRBV7-9 to TRBJ2-2, with D unresolved. V lost 6 bases and J lost 0, with 11 bases in between. This CDR3 has 15 amino acids. Per germline, CDR1 SEHNR and CDR2 FQNEAQ (reference sequence). The CDR3 DNA follows: TGTGCCAGCAGACGAGACAAGCCGAACACCGGGGAGCTGTTTTTT. Its translation is CASRRDKPNTGELFF.

This clone was seen a few times. The chain couples TRBV7-2 to TRBJ2-6; no clear D. CDR1 is SGHTA and CDR2 is FQGNSA in the germline V gene. This CDR3 region has 15 residues. V was shortened by 1 base and J by 0 bases, with 4 bases between the two germline ends. CDR3 in DNA: TGTGCCAGCAGCTTAGAGGGCTCTGGGGCCAACGTCCTGACTTTC. The encoded protein is CASSLEGSGANVLTF.

J is TRBJ1-2 and V is TRBV6-5, with D hard to call. Germline V CDR1 and CDR2: MNHEY, SVGAGI. The CDR3 extends over 15 amino acids. V lost 6 bases to trimming and J lost 3 bases, with 17 bases between them. The CDR3 reads CASRTDSGNHYGYTF. CDR3 nucleotide sequence: TGTGCCAGCAGGACGGATTCCGGTAACCACTATGGCTACACCTTC.

The chain has TRBV7-9 and TRBJ2-7; a possible D gene is TRBD2 (5 bases). CDR1 is SEHNR and CDR2 is FQNEAQ in the germline V gene (reference sequence). Trimming cost V 5 bases and J 2 bases, with 13 bases left between them. The CDR3 sequence is 14 residues long. This CDR3 reads CASSPRGSTYEQYF. CDR3 in DNA: TGTGCCAGCAGCCCGAGAGGGTCCACCTACGAGCAGTACTTC.

The chain recombines TRBV9 with TRBJ1-1; D unresolved. This CDR3 has 13 amino acids. Germline CDR1 SGDLS, CDR2 YYNGEE. Trimming stripped 4 bases from V and 1 base from J, with 8 bases between. CDR3 coding DNA: TGTGCCAGCAGCCCCCGGACGAACACTGAAGCTTTCTTT. It encodes CASSPRTNTEAFF.

This chain links TRBV7-6 with TRBJ2-7, with D perhaps matching TRBD2 (6 bases). Germline V CDR1 and CDR2: SGHVS, FNYEAQ. The CDR3 consists of 12 residues. V was shortened by 5 bases and J by 6 bases, with 11 bases between the two germline ends. The CDR3, as DNA: TGTGCCAGCAGCCCACTGGGGGGCGAGCAGTACTTC. Its translation: CASSPLGGEQYF. The variable domain in full, completed from reference TRBV7-6 and TRBJ2-7, reads GAGVSQSPRYKVTKRGQDVALRCDPISGHVSLYWYRQALGQGPEFLTYFNYEAQQDKSGLPNDRFSAERPEGSISTLTIQRTEQRDSAMYRCASSPLGGEQYFGPGTRLTVT.

This chain links TRBV27 with TRBJ2-3, with 12 positions matching TRBD2. Germline V gene lookup returns CDR1 MNHEY and CDR2 SMNVEV (reference sequence). After removal of 5 bases from V and 6 bases from J, the junction contained 9 bases not matched to a gene. The CDR3 has 16 amino acids. The CDR3 region is CASSTRLAGVSDTQYF. The CDR3 bases are TGTGCCAGCAGTACACGACTAGCGGGAGTTTCGGATACGCAGTATTTT.

There are many counts of this clone. The chain is built from TRBV6-1 and TRBJ2-1, with 7 bases that match TRBD2. The CDR3 is 17 amino acids. Germline-derived CDR1 and CDR2 are MNHNS and SASEGT. The junction had 9 bases not matched to a gene; V was cut back by 4 bases and J by 0 bases. The CDR3 here is CASSGGSAGVSYNEQFF. For the CDR3, the DNA is TGTGCCAGCAGTGGGGGATCGGCGGGGGTCTCCTACAATGAGCAGTTCTTC.

Concerning this clone itself: A much larger clone is a single base away; this may be a read error. The J gene is TRBJ2-7, the V gene TRBV11-2; no reliable D call. CDR1 and CDR2 (germline): SGHAT, FQNNGV. The CDR3 runs to 11 residues. V dropped 3 bases and J dropped 3 bases, with 3 bases sitting between them. CDR3 amino acids: CASSFFYEQYF. The CDR3 nucleotides are TGTGCCAGCAGCTTTTTCTACGAGCAGTACTTC. Filled out from reference TRBV11-2 and TRBJ2-7, the complete variable domain reads EAGVAQSPRYKIIEKRQSVAFWCNPISGHATLYWYQQILGQGPKLLIQFQNNGVVDDSQLPKDRFSAERLKGVDSTLKIQPAKLEDSAVYLCASSFFYEQYFGPGTRLTVT.

Points on this clone: Other nucleotide sequences from this sample produce the same CDR3. The chain employs TRBV27 and TRBJ2-7; possibly TRBD1 for D (6 bases). The CDR3 has 14 residues. V gave up 5 bases and J gave up 2 bases, with 13 bases separating them. Germline CDR1 MNHEY, CDR2 SMNVEV (reference sequence). CDR3 amino acids: CASSPSRGPYEQYF. In DNA form, the CDR3 reads TGTGCCAGCAGTCCTAGCAGGGGACCCTACGAGCAGTACTTC.

The chain uses TRBV15 and TRBJ2-3; D is perhaps TRBD2 (6 bases). Germline V lookup: CDR1 LNHNV, CDR2 YYDKDF (reference sequence). CDR3 length: 16 amino acids. The ends were cut back, 1 base at V and 2 bases at J, with 13 bases in the middle. In nucleotides, the CDR3 is TGTGCCACCAGCAGAGGACGGGAGTATGACACAGATACGCAGTATTTT. It codes for CATSRGREYDTDTQYF.

J is TRBJ1-5 and V is TRBV6-5; perhaps TRBD1 as D (6 bases). Germline CDR1 is MNHEY and CDR2 is SVGAGI. The CDR3 extends over 15 amino acids. Trimming stripped 2 bases from V and 1 base from J, with 9 bases between. The CDR3 coding sequence is TGTGCCAGCAGTTACCCAGGGGAGAGCAATCAGCCCCAGCATTTT. It codes for CASSYPGESNQPQHF.

This clone was observed a single time. The chain recombines TRBV11-2 with TRBJ1-1; D is unclear. V was trimmed by 1 base and J by 3 bases, leaving 9 bases between them. Germline CDR1 is SGHAT and CDR2 is FQNNGV. The CDR3 runs to 14 residues. The CDR3 sequence is CASSLVNPHTEAFF. The CDR3 DNA sequence: TGTGCCAGCAGCTTAGTAAATCCTCACACTGAAGCTTTCTTT.

The chain combines TRBV11-3 with TRBJ2-1; 7 positions agree with TRBD1. After removal of 1 base from V and 4 bases from J, the junction contained 10 bases not matched to a gene. The CDR3 covers 17 residues. CDR1 and CDR2 (germline): SGHNT, YENEEA. In DNA, the CDR3 is TGTGCCAGCAGCTTAGGGGTCGGGACAGTCCATTACAATGAGCAGTTCTTC. Translation: CASSLGVGTVHYNEQFF.